This TCR beta chain was recorded in a study of cytomegalovirus exposure and HLA in healthy donors. Study-level results: Later genetic work tied a missense DCLRE1C variant to beta-chain V and J trimming. An analysis that was carried out later associated 15,000 to 20,000 TCR beta sequences with HLA alleles at 0.05 false discovery rate. It was assumed in the presence/absence analyses that sequencing depth was roughly uniform across donors.

Regarding donors, all were healthy bone marrow donors. It was with 60 Vbeta and 13 Jbeta primers that the PCR ran. This table comes from immunoSEQ multiplex PCR, and its TCRdb copy is limited to in-frame clones, with some not included. Of about 85,000 clones listed, around 80% were seen once; the top ten hold approximately 30%. Points on this clone: Antigen specificity is unknown.

The CDR3 is 14 residues long. V was cut by 7 bases and J by 4 bases, with 16 bases left in between. Germline lookup yields CDR1 LNHDA and CDR2 SQIVND (reference sequence). The source is a middle-aged man in good health and CMV-seropositive. The sample comprised PBMCs. The chain carries TRBV19 and TRBJ1-1; D uncertain. CDR3 loop: CASTASRVSTEAFF. CDR3 sequence (DNA): TGTGCCAGTACGGCTAGCAGAGTAAGCACTGAAGCTTTCTTT.